The clone carrying this T cell receptor beta chain was seen a single time. Its antigen is not identified. The CDR3 is made up of 13 amino acids. Trimming cost V 1 base and J 6 bases, with 9 bases left between them. Looked up from germline, CDR1 is LNHDA and CDR2 is SQIVND (reference sequence). This record comes from a study of T cell repertoires in ileal Crohn's disease. In the study overall: All patients had surgery for stricturing (61%) or penetrating (around 40%) disease. Biopsies of inflamed ileum from the surgical specimen form M0 samples.

The study, taken as a whole, reports: Active smokers at surgery had more clonal expansions than non-smokers. All patients with clonality above 26.8% had endoscopic recurrence.

Noted time point: inflamed ileum from the surgical specimen. Repertoires were generated with immunoSEQ multiplex PCR, while TCRdb's copy carries only in-frame clones and drops some. This sample carries roughly 15,000 clones, about 76% of them seen once, and the ten largest clones take roughly 4%. The chain uses TRBV19 and TRBJ1-2, with a weak D call TRBD1 (6 bases). This clonotype was obtained from an adult with Crohn's disease. The sequencing sample was made of ileal tissue. In nucleotides, the CDR3 is TGTGCCAGTAGTATAGTCGCAGGGGATGGCTACACCTTC. Its protein product is CASSIVAGDGYTF.